The source of this T cell receptor (beta chain) is a study of post-analysis software for immune sequencing data. As for the study in general: Included among the disease courses, which were recorded for the cohort, were relapsing-remitting, secondary progressive and progressive-relapsing multiple sclerosis. Points from the study as a whole: Normalized Chao1 diversity was significantly lower in multiple sclerosis patients than in controls. Compared with controls, patients had more of about five TRBV segments, including TRBV5-6, TRBV5-1 and TRBV20-1.

Built from TCR beta cDNA, the libraries had unique molecular identifiers in them. When about 0.9 to 10 million T cells were used, they gave some 540,000 cDNA molecules. From the PCR reads, TCRdb called clonotypes with MiXCR, one entry per CDR3 protein. The table includes roughly 200,000 distinct CDR3 sequences, about 30% detected once. With respect to this clonotype: Its cognate antigen is unknown.

Germline CDR1 and CDR2: SGHRS and YFSETQ. CDR3 length: 14 residues. The junction had 7 bases not matched to a gene; V was cut back by 7 bases and J by 5 bases. Input material: blood. The rearrangement uses TRBV5-1 and TRBJ2-1; 9 bases are a match to TRBD2. The origin of this receptor is a girl aged 2 to 17 with multiple sclerosis. The CDR3 DNA reads as TGCGCCAGCGCAGAGGGGACTAGCAACAATGAGCAGTTCTTC. Encoded protein: CASAEGTSNNEQFF. Full variable domain (rest looked up from reference TRBV5-1 and TRBJ2-1): KAGVTQTPRYLIKTRGQQVTLSCSPISGHRSVSWYQQTPGQGLQFLFEYFSETQRNKGNFPGRFSGRQFSNSRSEMNVSTLELGDSALYLCASAEGTSNNEQFFGPGTRLTVL.